This T cell receptor (beta chain) emerged from a study of HIV-infected patients and healthy controls. This clonotype has at least ten counts. The repertoire came from unfractionated whole blood and reflected all unsorted peripheral T cells. Germline CDR1 and CDR2: DFQATT and SNEGSKA (reference sequence). V was trimmed by 5 bases and J by 1 base, leaving 8 bases between them. This CDR3 has 13 amino acids. Reverse transcription used 450 to 500 ng RNA and constant-region primers for alpha and beta. Alpha and beta chain libraries were made separately by chain-specific third strand synthesis with multiplexing indices. MiXCR was run by TCRdb on the 5' RACE reads, yielding one entry per CDR3 protein. This repertoire shows around 7,600 distinct CDR3 sequences, 9% to 10% found once; its top ten account for roughly 21%.

This specimen was blood, taken before antiretroviral therapy. The chain recombines TRBV20-1 with TRBJ1-4; no clear D gene. This receptor was identified in an adult with HIV infection. For the CDR3, the DNA is TGCAGTGCTCGGCTTAGAACTAATGAAAAACTGTTTTTT. Its translation is CSARLRTNEKLFF.